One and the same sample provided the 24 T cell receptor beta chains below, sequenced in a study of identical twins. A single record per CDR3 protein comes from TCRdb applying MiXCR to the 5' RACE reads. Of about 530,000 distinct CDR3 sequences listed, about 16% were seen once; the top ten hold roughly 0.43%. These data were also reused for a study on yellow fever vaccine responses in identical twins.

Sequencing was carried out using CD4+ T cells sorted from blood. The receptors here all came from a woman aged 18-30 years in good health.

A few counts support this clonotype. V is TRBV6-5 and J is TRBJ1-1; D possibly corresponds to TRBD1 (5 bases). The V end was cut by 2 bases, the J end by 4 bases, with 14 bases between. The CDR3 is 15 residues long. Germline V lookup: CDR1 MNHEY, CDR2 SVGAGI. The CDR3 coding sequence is TGTGCCAGCAGTTACCTGGGCAGGGTCGGCACTGAAGCTTTCTTT. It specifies CASSYLGRVGTEAFF.

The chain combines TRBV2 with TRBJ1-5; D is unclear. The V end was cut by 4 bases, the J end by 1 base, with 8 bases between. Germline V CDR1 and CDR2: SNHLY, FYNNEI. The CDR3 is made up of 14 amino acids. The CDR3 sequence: CASSGKSSNQPQHF. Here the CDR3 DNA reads TGTGCCAGCAGTGGAAAATCCAGCAATCAGCCCCAGCATTTT.

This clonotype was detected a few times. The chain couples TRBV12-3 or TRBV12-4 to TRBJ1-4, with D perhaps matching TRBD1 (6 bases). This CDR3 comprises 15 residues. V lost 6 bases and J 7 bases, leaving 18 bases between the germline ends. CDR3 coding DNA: TGTGCCAGCAGACATCAGGGGCGCCGACTTGAAAAACTGTTTTTT. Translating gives CASRHQGRRLEKLFF.

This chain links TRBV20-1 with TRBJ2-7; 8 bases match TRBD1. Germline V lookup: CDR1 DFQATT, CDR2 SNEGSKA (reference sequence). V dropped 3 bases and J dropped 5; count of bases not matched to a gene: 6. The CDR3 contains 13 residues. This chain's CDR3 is CSARSDRGHEQYF. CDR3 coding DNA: TGCAGTGCTAGGTCCGACAGGGGTCACGAGCAGTACTTC.

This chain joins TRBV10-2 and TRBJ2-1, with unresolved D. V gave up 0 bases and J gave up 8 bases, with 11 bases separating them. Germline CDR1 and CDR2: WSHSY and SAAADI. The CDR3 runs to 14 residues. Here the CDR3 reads CASSESPGPHEQFF. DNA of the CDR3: TGCGCCAGCAGTGAGTCCCCAGGTCCTCATGAGCAGTTCTTC.

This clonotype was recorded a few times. The CDR3 nucleotides are TGTGCCAGCAGCCAGGGACTAGGGGTTCTTTATGAGCAGTTCTTC. It specifies CASSQGLGVLYEQFF. The V and J genes are TRBV7-7 and TRBJ2-1; 8 positions match TRBD2. V gave up 5 bases and J gave up 8 bases; unmatched junction bases: 11. Germline CDR1 and CDR2: SSHAT and FNYEAQ (reference sequence). The CDR3 runs to 15 residues.

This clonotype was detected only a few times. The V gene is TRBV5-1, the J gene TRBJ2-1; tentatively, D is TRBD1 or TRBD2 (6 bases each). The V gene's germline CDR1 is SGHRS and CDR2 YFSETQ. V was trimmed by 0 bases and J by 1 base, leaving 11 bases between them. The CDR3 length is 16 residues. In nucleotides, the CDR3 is TGCGCCAGCAGCTTGGACGGGGGCGCGTCCTACAATGAGCAGTTCTTC. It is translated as CASSLDGGASYNEQFF. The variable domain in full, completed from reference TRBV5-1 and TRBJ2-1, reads KAGVTQTPRYLIKTRGQQVTLSCSPISGHRSVSWYQQTPGQGLQFLFEYFSETQRNKGNFPGRFSGRQFSNSRSEMNVSTLELGDSALYLCASSLDGGASYNEQFFGPGTRLTVL.

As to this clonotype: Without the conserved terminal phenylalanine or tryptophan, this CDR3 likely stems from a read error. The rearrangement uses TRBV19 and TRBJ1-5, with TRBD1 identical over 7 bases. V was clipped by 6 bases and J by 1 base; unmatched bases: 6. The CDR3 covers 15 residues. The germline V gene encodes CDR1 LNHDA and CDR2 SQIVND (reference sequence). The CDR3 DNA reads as TGTGCCAGTAGCAGTACAGGGGCGAGCAATCAGCCCCAGCATTCT. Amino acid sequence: CASSSTGASNQPQHS.

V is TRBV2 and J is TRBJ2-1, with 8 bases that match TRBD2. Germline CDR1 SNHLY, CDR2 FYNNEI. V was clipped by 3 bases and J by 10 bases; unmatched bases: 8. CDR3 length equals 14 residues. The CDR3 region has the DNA TGTGCCAGCAGTGACAGCGGGGGATTGGGCGAGCAGTTCTTC. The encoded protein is CASSDSGGLGEQFF.

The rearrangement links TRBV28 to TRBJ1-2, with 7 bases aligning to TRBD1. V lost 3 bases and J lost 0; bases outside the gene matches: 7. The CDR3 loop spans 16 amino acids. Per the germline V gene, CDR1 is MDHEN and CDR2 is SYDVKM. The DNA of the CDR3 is TGTGCCAGCAGTTTCCCGGGACAGCTCTCTAACTATGGCTACACCTTC. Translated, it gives CASSFPGQLSNYGYTF.

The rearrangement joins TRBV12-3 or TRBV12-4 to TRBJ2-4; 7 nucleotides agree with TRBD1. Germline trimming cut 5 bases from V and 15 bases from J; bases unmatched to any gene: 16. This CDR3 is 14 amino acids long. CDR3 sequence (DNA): TGTGCCAGCAGTCCACAGGACAGGTGGAAATCACCGTACTTC. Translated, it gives CASSPQDRWKSPYF.

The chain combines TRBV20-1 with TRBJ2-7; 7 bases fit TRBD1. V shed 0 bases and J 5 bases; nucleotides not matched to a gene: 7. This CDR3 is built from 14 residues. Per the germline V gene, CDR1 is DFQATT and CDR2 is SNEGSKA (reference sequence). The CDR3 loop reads CSARERARGHEQYF. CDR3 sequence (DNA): TGCAGTGCTAGAGAAAGGGCTAGGGGGCACGAGCAGTACTTC.

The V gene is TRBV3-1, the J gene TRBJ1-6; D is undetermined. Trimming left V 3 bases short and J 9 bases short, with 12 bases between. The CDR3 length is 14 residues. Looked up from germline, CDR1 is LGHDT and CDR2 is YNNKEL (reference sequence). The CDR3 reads CASSQGLLGSPLHF. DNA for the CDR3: TGTGCCAGCAGCCAGGGTCTGTTAGGTTCACCCCTCCACTTT.

The CDR3 DNA follows: TGTGCCACTGATGAAACATACGCAAAACCTTCGAACGAGAAATACGAGCAGTACGTC. This sequence encodes CATDETYAKPSNEKYEQYV. The chain joins TRBV10-3 to TRBJ2-7; D is undetermined. V was shortened by 10 bases and J by 4 bases, with 35 bases between the two germline ends. CDR3 length: 19 residues. Germline-derived CDR1 and CDR2 are ENHRY and SYGVKD.

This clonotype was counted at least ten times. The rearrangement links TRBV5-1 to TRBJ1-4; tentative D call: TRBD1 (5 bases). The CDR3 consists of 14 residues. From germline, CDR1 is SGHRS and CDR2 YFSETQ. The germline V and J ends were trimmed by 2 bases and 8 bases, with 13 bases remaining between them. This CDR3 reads CASSFTGGGEKLFF. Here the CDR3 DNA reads TGCGCCAGCAGCTTCACCGGGGGTGGAGAAAAACTGTTTTTT. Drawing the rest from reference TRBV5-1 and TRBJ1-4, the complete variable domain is KAGVTQTPRYLIKTRGQQVTLSCSPISGHRSVSWYQQTPGQGLQFLFEYFSETQRNKGNFPGRFSGRQFSNSRSEMNVSTLELGDSALYLCASSFTGGGEKLFFGSGTQLSVL.

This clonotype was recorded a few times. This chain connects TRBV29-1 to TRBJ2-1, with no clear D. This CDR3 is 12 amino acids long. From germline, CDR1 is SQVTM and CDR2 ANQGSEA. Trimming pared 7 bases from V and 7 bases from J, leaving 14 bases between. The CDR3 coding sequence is TGCAGCGGACTCCTAGGGAAAAATGAGCAGTTCTTC. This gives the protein CSGLLGKNEQFF.

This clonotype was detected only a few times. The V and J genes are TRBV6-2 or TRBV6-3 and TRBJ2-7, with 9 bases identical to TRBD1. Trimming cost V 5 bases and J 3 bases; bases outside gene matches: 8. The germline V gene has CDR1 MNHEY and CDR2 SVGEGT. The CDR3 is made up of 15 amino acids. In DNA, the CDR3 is TGTGCCAGCAGTCCCAGGGGACAGGGAGTCTACGAGCAGTACGTC. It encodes CASSPRGQGVYEQYV.

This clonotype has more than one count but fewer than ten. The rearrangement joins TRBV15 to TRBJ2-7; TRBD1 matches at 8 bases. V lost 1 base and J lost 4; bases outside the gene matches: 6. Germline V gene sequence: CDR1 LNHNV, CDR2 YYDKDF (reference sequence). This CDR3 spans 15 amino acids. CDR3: CATSRANRGRYEQYV. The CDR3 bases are TGTGCCACCAGCAGAGCGAACAGGGGGAGGTACGAGCAGTACGTC.

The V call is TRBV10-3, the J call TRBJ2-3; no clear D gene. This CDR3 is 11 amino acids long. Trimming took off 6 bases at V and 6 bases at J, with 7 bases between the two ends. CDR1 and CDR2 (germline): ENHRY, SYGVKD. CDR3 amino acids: CAISPADTQYF. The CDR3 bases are TGTGCCATCAGCCCGGCGGATACGCAGTATTTT.

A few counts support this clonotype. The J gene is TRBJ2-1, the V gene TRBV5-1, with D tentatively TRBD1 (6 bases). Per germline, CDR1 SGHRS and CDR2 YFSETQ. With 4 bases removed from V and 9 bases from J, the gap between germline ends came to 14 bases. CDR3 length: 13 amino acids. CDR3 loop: CASSKNREAEQFF. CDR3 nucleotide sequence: TGCGCCAGCAGCAAAAACAGGGAAGCTGAGCAGTTCTTC.

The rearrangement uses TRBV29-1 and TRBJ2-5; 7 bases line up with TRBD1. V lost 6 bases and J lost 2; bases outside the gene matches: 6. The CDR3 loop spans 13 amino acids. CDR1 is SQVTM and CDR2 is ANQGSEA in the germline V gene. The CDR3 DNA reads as TGCAGCGTAAGGCCAGGGGGACAAGAGACCCAGTACTTC. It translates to CSVRPGGQETQYF.

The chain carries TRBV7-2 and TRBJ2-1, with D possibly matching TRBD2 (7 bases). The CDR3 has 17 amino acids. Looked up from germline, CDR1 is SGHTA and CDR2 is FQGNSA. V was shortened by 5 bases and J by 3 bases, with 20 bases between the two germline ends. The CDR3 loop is CASSRMGAGVVYNEQFF. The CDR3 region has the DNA TGTGCCAGCAGCCGCATGGGGGCGGGAGTGGTCTACAATGAGCAGTTCTTC.

CDR3 sequence reads: CASCPATSGARLSTDTQYF. Here the CDR3 DNA reads TGTGCCAGCTGTCCAGCGACTAGCGGGGCCCGACTAAGCACAGATACGCAGTATTTT. The rearrangement joins TRBV12-3 or TRBV12-4 to TRBJ2-3, with 11 positions matching TRBD2. The CDR3 spans 19 residues. Trimming took 8 bases from V and 0 from J; bases not matched to a gene: 16.

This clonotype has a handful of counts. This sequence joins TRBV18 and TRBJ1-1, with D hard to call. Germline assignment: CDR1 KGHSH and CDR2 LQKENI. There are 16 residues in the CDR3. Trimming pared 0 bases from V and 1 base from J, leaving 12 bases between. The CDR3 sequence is CASSPPAFGSNTEAFF. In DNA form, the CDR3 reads TGTGCCAGCTCACCACCGGCGTTTGGTTCGAACACTGAAGCTTTCTTT.